The 32 T cell receptor beta chains given below trace back to one sample, sequenced in a study of control samples from healthy donors and cancer patients. Libraries were prepared by immunoSEQ multiplex PCR; TCRdb keeps only in-frame clonotypes and omits some of them. The data show about 92,000 clones, with 82% seen just once and around 9.5% held by the top ten. Sequenced material: blood. These receptors all stem from a woman aged 60-75 years in good health.

The V and J genes are TRBV10-1 and TRBJ2-1; 11 nucleotides line up with TRBD1. The CDR3 extends over 13 amino acids. V was pared by 7 bases and J by 8 bases, with 4 bases of the junction left unmatched. Germline CDR1 WNHNN, CDR2 SYGVQD (reference sequence). The CDR3 spells CASMRTGGDEQFF. DNA for the CDR3: TGCGCCAGCATGCGGACAGGGGGCGATGAGCAGTTCTTC.

The rearrangement links TRBV5-4 to TRBJ2-2; TRBD2 matches 11 bases. Germline CDR1 reads SGHNT; CDR2 reads YYREEE (reference sequence). The CDR3 is 16 residues long. J gave up 3 bases and V 4 bases, and 5 bases lay outside the gene matches. CDR3 nucleotides: TGTGCCAGCAGCCTGGGACTAGCGGTGGACACCGGGGAGCTGTTTTTT. Translated: CASSLGLAVDTGELFF. Drawing the rest from reference TRBV5-4 and TRBJ2-2, the complete variable domain is ETGVTQSPTHLIKTRGQQVTLRCSSQSGHNTVSWYQQALGQGPQFIFQYYREEENGRGNFPPRFSGLQFPNYSSELNVNALELDDSALYLCASSLGLAVDTGELFFGEGSRLTVL.

This chain joins TRBV27 and TRBJ1-4; 8 bases align to TRBD1. V lost 6 bases and J lost 0; bases outside the gene matches: 6. Per germline, CDR1 MNHEY and CDR2 SMNVEV (reference sequence). The CDR3 length is 16 residues. This CDR3 reads CASSGQGAATNEKLFF. CDR3 DNA: TGTGCCAGCAGCGGACAGGGAGCTGCAACTAATGAAAAACTGTTTTTT. Full variable domain (missing parts from reference TRBV27 and TRBJ1-4): EAQVTQNPRYLITVTGKKLTVTCSQNMNHEYMSWYRQDPGLGLRQIYYSMNVEVTDKGDVPEGYKVSRKEKRNFPLILESPSPNQTSLYFCASSGQGAATNEKLFFGSGTQLSVL.

In its sample, this clone was seen a few times. The chain has TRBV6-2 or TRBV6-3 and TRBJ1-4, with D hard to call. This CDR3 region has 15 residues. V was shortened by 5 bases and J by 0 bases, with 10 bases between the two germline ends. CDR1 MNHEY and CDR2 SVGEGT come from the germline V gene. CDR3 sequence reads: CASSQDYATNEKLFF. The CDR3 coding sequence is TGTGCCAGCAGTCAGGATTATGCAACTAATGAAAAACTGTTTTTT.

V usage is TRBV11-2 and J usage is TRBJ2-1, with TRBD2 matching over 8 bases. This CDR3 is built from 16 residues. Trimming removed 5 bases from V and 8 bases from J; junction bases left unmatched: 14. Germline assignment: CDR1 SGHAT and CDR2 FQNNGV. CDR3 loop: CASSTQKGTSPYEQFF. For the CDR3, the DNA is TGTGCCAGCAGCACACAAAAGGGGACTAGTCCATATGAGCAGTTCTTC.

The chain recombines TRBV19 with TRBJ2-1, with 12 bases identical to TRBD2. V was clipped by 3 bases and J by 10 bases; unmatched bases: 4. The CDR3 runs to 14 residues. Germline V gives CDR1 LNHDA, CDR2 SQIVND (reference sequence). CDR3 residues: CASSMGLAGLEQFF. CDR3 bases: TGTGCCAGTAGTATGGGACTAGCGGGCCTAGAGCAGTTCTTC.

This chain connects TRBV5-4 to TRBJ2-3; D not resolved. CDR1 is SGHNT and CDR2 is YYREEE in the germline V gene (reference sequence). The CDR3 is 12 amino acids. The ends were cut back, 1 base at V and 4 bases at J, with 4 bases in the middle. CDR3 in DNA: TGTGCCAGCAGCTTGCGGGCAGATACGCAGTATTTT. Translating it yields CASSLRADTQYF.

This rearrangement joins TRBV19 to TRBJ2-7, with TRBD1 matching 10 bases. After removal of 6 bases from V and 5 bases from J, the junction contained 4 bases not matched to a gene. CDR3 length: 13 residues. The germline gives CDR1 LNHDA, CDR2 SQIVND (reference sequence). CDR3 coding DNA: TGTGCCAGTAGGATGACAGGGGGCAACGAGCAGTACTTC. It translates to CASRMTGGNEQYF.

This clone was picked up a small number of times. V gene TRBV16 combines with J gene TRBJ1-3; D is unclear. The V gene's germline CDR1 is KGHSY and CDR2 FQNENV. Trimming pared 2 bases from V and 0 bases from J, leaving 8 bases between. This CDR3 comprises 15 residues. The CDR3 sequence is CASSQSKLSGNTIYF. The CDR3 DNA follows: TGTGCCAGCAGCCAAAGCAAGCTCTCTGGAAACACCATATATTTT.

The rearrangement joins TRBV19 to TRBJ2-1, with 8 bases that match TRBD2. The V gene end was trimmed by 5 bases and the J gene end by 9 bases; junction bases not matched to a gene: 9. Germline lookup yields CDR1 LNHDA and CDR2 SQIVND (reference sequence). This CDR3 is 14 amino acids long. The CDR3 region has the DNA TGTGCCAGTAGTGTCGGGACTAGTCCCGTTGAGCAGTTCTTC. Encoded protein: CASSVGTSPVEQFF.

The chain links TRBV19 to TRBJ2-1; TRBD2 aligns across 12 bases. This CDR3 contains 16 residues. Germline V gives CDR1 LNHDA, CDR2 SQIVND (reference sequence). After removal of 4 bases from V and 2 bases from J, the junction contained 3 bases not matched to a gene. The CDR3 here is CASSRTSGRPYNEQFF. The CDR3, as DNA: TGTGCCAGTAGTAGAACTAGCGGGAGGCCCTACAATGAGCAGTTCTTC.

About this clone itself: The junction differs from germline at one of its ends, possibly a read error. The genes are TRBV27 and TRBJ2-1, with TRBD2 identical over 8 bases. The CDR3 totals 12 residues. CDR1 MNHEY and CDR2 SMNVEV come from the germline V gene (reference sequence). This chain's CDR3 is CASSLGPAGEIF. CDR3 in DNA: TGTGCCAGCAGTTTGGGCCCAGCGGGGGAAATCTTC.

The chain employs TRBV29-1 and TRBJ1-1; no reliable D call. CDR3 length equals 13 residues. The germline gives CDR1 SQVTM, CDR2 ANQGSEA. Trimming pared 4 bases from V and 0 bases from J, leaving 9 bases between. In nucleotides, the CDR3 is TGCAGCGTTGTAGCAGCAATGAACACTGAAGCTTTCTTT. It specifies CSVVAAMNTEAFF. Together with reference TRBV29-1 and TRBJ1-1, the CDR3 gives the full variable domain: SAVISQKPSRDICQRGTSLTIQCQVDSQVTMMFWYRQQPGQSLTLIATANQGSEATYESGFVIDKFPISRPNLTFSTLTVSNMSPEDSSIYLCSVVAAMNTEAFFGQGTRLTVV.

Comment on this clone: Other DNA sequences in the sample encode the same CDR3. The chain combines TRBV18 with TRBJ2-1, with unresolved D. Between the trimmed V and J ends, which lost 2 bases and 4 bases, there was a span of 9 bases. This CDR3 comprises 14 residues. From germline, CDR1 is KGHSH and CDR2 LQKENI. CDR3 loop: CASSPLGGYNEQFF. The CDR3 DNA follows: TGTGCCAGCTCACCATTGGGTGGATACAATGAGCAGTTCTTC. Filled out from reference TRBV18 and TRBJ2-1, the complete variable domain reads NAGVMQNPRHLVRRRGQEARLRCSPMKGHSHVYWYRQLPEEGLKFMVYLQKENIIDESGMPKERFSAEFPKEGPSILRIQQVVRGDSAAYFCASSPLGGYNEQFFGPGTRLTVL.

The V call is TRBV5-1, the J call TRBJ2-2, with D tentatively TRBD1 or TRBD2 (5 bases each). Between the trimmed V and J ends, which lost 4 bases and 0 bases, there was a span of 10 bases. The CDR3 totals 15 residues. Germline-derived CDR1 and CDR2 are SGHRS and YFSETQ. CDR3 nucleotide sequence: TGCGCCAGCAGCCTCTGGGACCCGAACACCGGGGAGCTGTTTTTT. It specifies CASSLWDPNTGELFF.

The chain uses TRBV2 and TRBJ1-5, with 9 bases aligning to TRBD1. The CDR3 runs 13 residues. Germline V lookup: CDR1 SNHLY, CDR2 FYNNEI. The trim removed 6 bases at V and 6 bases at J, leaving 3 bases unmatched. CDR3 coding DNA: TGTGCCAGCAGGAGGGGACAGGGTCAGCCCCAGCATTTT. Amino acid sequence: CASRRGQGQPQHF.

The chain couples TRBV7-9 to TRBJ2-7, with 9 bases that match TRBD1. With 4 bases clipped from V and 1 base from J, the junction kept 5 bases outside the gene matches. Germline CDR1 SEHNR, CDR2 FQNEAQ (reference sequence). The CDR3 spans 15 residues. The DNA of the CDR3 is TGTGCCAGCAGCTCTACTGGGACAGGGTCCTACGAGCAGTACTTC. The encoded protein is CASSSTGTGSYEQYF.

V and J are TRBV7-6 and TRBJ1-1; maybe TRBD1 (6 bases). Between the trimmed V and J ends, which lost 4 bases and 0 bases, there was a span of 12 bases. The germline CDR1 and CDR2 sequences are SGHVS and FNYEAQ. This CDR3 region has 15 residues. The CDR3 is CASSSNREVNTEAFF. The CDR3 DNA reads TGTGCCAGCAGCTCCAACAGGGAAGTGAACACTGAAGCTTTCTTT.

This chain joins TRBV6-6 and TRBJ1-5; the D gene is possibly TRBD1 (5 bases). There are 16 residues in the CDR3. Between the trimmed V and J ends, which lost 9 bases and 0 bases, there was a span of 18 bases. CDR1 is MNHNY, CDR2 SVGAGI, per germline (reference sequence). The DNA of the CDR3 is TGTGCCAGTTGGAGACAGTCCGACTATAGCAATCAGCCCCAGCATTTT. Translated: CASWRQSDYSNQPQHF.

This clone qualifies as medium-sized. Other DNA sequences from this sample encode an identical CDR3 as well. This chain links TRBV6-2 or TRBV6-3 with TRBJ1-2; TRBD1 aligns across 8 bases. CDR3 length: 14 residues. Germline loops: CDR1 MNHEY, CDR2 SVGEGT. V shed 0 bases and J 6 bases; nucleotides not matched to a gene: 3. The CDR3 reads CASSYSLTGDGYTF. DNA for the CDR3: TGTGCCAGCAGTTACTCGTTGACAGGGGATGGCTACACCTTC.

The rearrangement joins TRBV4-1 to TRBJ1-2; D gene uncertain. The germline V and J ends were trimmed by 0 bases and 4 bases, with 9 bases remaining between them. The germline V gene has CDR1 MGHRA and CDR2 YSYEKL. There are 14 residues in the CDR3. CDR3 amino acids: CASSQDGDSYGYTF. CDR3 DNA sequence: TGCGCCAGCAGCCAAGATGGGGATAGCTATGGCTACACCTTC.

The CDR3 region is CASSLQGINTGELFF. Here the CDR3 DNA reads TGTGCCAGCAGCTTACAGGGGATAAACACCGGGGAGCTGTTTTTT. V usage is TRBV9 and J usage is TRBJ2-2; 7 bases line up with TRBD1. Trimming cost V 4 bases and J 2 bases; bases outside gene matches: 5. The CDR3 runs to 15 residues. Germline V gives CDR1 SGDLS, CDR2 YYNGEE.

The chain joins TRBV12-3 or TRBV12-4 to TRBJ2-2, with D uncertain. The CDR3 is 12 residues long. With 5 bases removed from V and 10 bases from J, the gap between germline ends came to 11 bases. The CDR3 nucleotides read TGTGCCAGCAGTAAGGTGTACGAGGAGCTGTTTTTT. Its protein product is CASSKVYEELFF.

This chain joins TRBV6-2 or TRBV6-3 and TRBJ2-3; TRBD2 is a possible D gene (5 bases). Germline V gene data show CDR1 as MNHEY and CDR2 as SVGEGT. The CDR3 length is 14 residues. V was shortened by 5 bases and J by 5 bases, with 14 bases between the two germline ends. CDR3 in DNA: TGTGCCAGCAGTATGGACTGGCAGAAAGATACGCAGTATTTT. It encodes CASSMDWQKDTQYF.

The CDR3 nucleotides read TGTGCCAGCACCCACTCCGGGACTAGCGGGAGGAGAGTGTTCTTC. It encodes CASTHSGTSGRRVFF. The chain recombines TRBV6-6 with TRBJ2-1; the match to TRBD2 covers 15 bases. CDR1 and CDR2 (germline): MNHNY, SVGAGI (reference sequence). The CDR3 runs to 15 residues. V dropped 7 bases and J dropped 15; count of bases not matched to a gene: 13.

The chain is built from TRBV5-1 and TRBJ1-1; D remains ambiguous. V was trimmed by 0 bases and J by 0 bases, leaving 18 bases between them. From germline, CDR1 is SGHRS and CDR2 YFSETQ. The CDR3 is 18 residues long. CDR3 amino acids: CASSLALGLTSMNTEAFF. The CDR3 nucleotides read TGCGCCAGCAGCTTGGCTCTCGGGTTGACTTCGATGAACACTGAAGCTTTCTTT.

This clone was observed a handful of times. The chain is built from TRBV6-1 and TRBJ1-2, with D perhaps TRBD1 (5 bases). Looked up from germline, CDR1 is MNHNS and CDR2 is SASEGT. The CDR3 loop spans 15 amino acids. Trimming removed 2 bases at V and 0 bases at J, with 10 bases between. This CDR3 is CASSELAGSNYGYTF. The CDR3 DNA sequence: TGTGCCAGCAGTGAATTGGCAGGGTCTAACTATGGCTACACCTTC.

This clone showed up just once. The rearrangement uses TRBV10-3 and TRBJ1-1, with D uncertain. Trimming took 8 bases from V and 2 from J, leaving 9 bases between them. Germline V gene sequence: CDR1 ENHRY, CDR2 SYGVKD. The CDR3 covers 12 residues. The CDR3 DNA reads TGTGCCATCGGTCGCGACAACACTGAAGCTTTCTTT. Its translation: CAIGRDNTEAFF.

The V call is TRBV5-1, the J call TRBJ1-1; tentatively, D is TRBD1 (5 bases). The CDR3 consists of 14 residues. Germline V CDR1 and CDR2: SGHRS, YFSETQ. Trimming stripped 4 bases from V and 8 bases from J, with 18 bases between. The CDR3 sequence: CASSGKDMLSEAFF. For the CDR3, the DNA is TGCGCCAGCAGCGGAAAGGACATGCTCTCCGAAGCTTTCTTT.

The chain is built from TRBV11-2 and TRBJ2-7, with a possible D match to TRBD2 (6 bases). Germline loops: CDR1 SGHAT, CDR2 FQNNGV. Trimming took off 5 bases at V and 3 bases at J, with 14 bases between the two ends. The CDR3 is 14 residues long. Written as DNA, the CDR3 is TGTGCCAGCAGCCCGGACTATTCTGGCTACGAGCAGTACTTC. Translating gives CASSPDYSGYEQYF.

This clone was detected a few times. The gene calls are TRBV28 and TRBJ2-1, with 13 bases fitting TRBD2. The length of the CDR3 is 16 residues. Germline V CDR1 and CDR2: MDHEN, SYDVKM. The ends lost 2 bases at V and 5 bases at J; junction bases unmatched: 3. The CDR3 nucleotides are TGTGCCAGCAGTTTAACGGGACTAGCGGGACACAATGAGCAGTTCTTC. This translates into CASSLTGLAGHNEQFF.

About this clone: Other DNA variants within this sample encode the same CDR3. The rearrangement uses TRBV5-1 and TRBJ2-3; the D is unclear. V shed 0 bases and J shed 0 bases, with 5 bases lying between them. Germline V gene sequence: CDR1 SGHRS, CDR2 YFSETQ. The CDR3 extends over 14 amino acids. The CDR3 DNA sequence: TGCGCCAGCAGCTTGGGAAGTAGCACAGATACGCAGTATTTT. Translation gives CASSLGSSTDTQYF.